The 21 T cell receptor beta chains listed next were all sequenced from one sample in a study of shared clonotypes between healthy human individuals. The table came from immunoSEQ multiplex PCR; TCRdb's copy has only in-frame clones and leaves some out. The table shows about 1.1 million clones, with 75% to 80% occurring only once. The sequenced sample consisted of memory CD4+ T cells from PBMCs. The subset was: CD45RA-negative fraction. These receptors were collected from a man between 18 and 35 years old in good health. Some clones in this sample may be carry-over from other donors' samples.

The J gene is TRBJ1-1, the V gene TRBV7-6; D gene ambiguous. Per the germline V gene, CDR1 is SGHVS and CDR2 is FNYEAQ. Trimming left V 1 base short and J 5 bases short, with 8 bases between. CDR3 length: 13 residues. CDR3 nucleotides: TGTGCCAGCAGCTTAGACAGCTTTACTGAAGCTTTCTTT. Its translation: CASSLDSFTEAFF.

The CDR3 loop reads CASSLISNSEQYF. The CDR3 DNA reads as TGTGCCAGCAGCTTAATCAGTAATAGCGAGCAGTACTTC. The rearrangement joins TRBV13 to TRBJ2-7, with D unresolved. The CDR3 loop spans 13 amino acids. Germline loops: CDR1 PRHDT, CDR2 FYEKMQ (reference sequence). Trimming shortened V by 2 bases and J by 6 bases, and 11 bases separated the two germline ends.

The chain is built from TRBV5-1 and TRBJ1-4, with D hard to call. V was cut by 2 bases and J by 0 bases, with 5 bases left in between. The CDR3 consists of 14 residues. CDR1 and CDR2 from the germline V gene are SGHRS and YFSETQ. CDR3 loop: CASSLDATNEKLFF. The CDR3 nucleotides read TGCGCCAGCAGCTTAGACGCAACTAATGAAAAACTGTTTTTT.

The chain carries TRBV11-3 and TRBJ1-1, with 7 bases that match TRBD1. CDR1 is SGHNT, CDR2 YENEEA, per germline. There are 12 residues in the CDR3. Trimming at V came to 5 bases and at J to 7 bases, leaving 4 bases not matched to a gene. The CDR3 protein is CASSAGTDEAFF. DNA for the CDR3: TGTGCCAGCAGCGCCGGGACAGATGAAGCTTTCTTT.

Concerning this clone itself: The same CDR3 can be traced to other DNA sequences in this sample. The V call is TRBV11-2, the J call TRBJ1-2, with D perhaps matching TRBD1 (5 bases). This CDR3 has 13 residues. CDR1 is SGHAT and CDR2 is FQNNGV in the germline V gene. V gave up 1 base and J gave up 4 bases, with 7 bases separating them. CDR3 DNA sequence: TGTGCCAGCAGCTTAGGACAGAGCTATGGCTACACCTTC. It translates to CASSLGQSYGYTF.

The V call is TRBV19, the J call TRBJ2-5; 11 bases line up with TRBD2. Germline-derived CDR1 and CDR2 are LNHDA and SQIVND (reference sequence). J gave up 3 bases and V 7 bases, and 7 bases lay outside the gene matches. The CDR3 runs 15 residues. In nucleotides, the CDR3 is TGTGCCAGTATGAGGACTAGCGGGTTAAAAGAGACCCAGTACTTC. It codes for CASMRTSGLKETQYF.

This clone occurred many times. This CDR3 is also generated by other DNA sequences in the sample. The chain joins TRBV7-6 to TRBJ2-3, with a weak D call TRBD2 (6 bases). V shed 5 bases and J shed 2 bases, with 17 bases lying between them. Germline V gene sequence: CDR1 SGHVS, CDR2 FNYEAQ. This CDR3 spans 16 amino acids. The CDR3 protein is CASSPRGGEFTDTQYF. The CDR3 DNA is TGTGCCAGCAGCCCCCGGGGCGGGGAATTCACAGATACGCAGTATTTT.

The CDR3, as DNA: TGTGCCTGGAGGCTCACCGGGACGGCAAATTCACCCCTCCACTTT. This encodes CAWRLTGTANSPLHF. This chain uses TRBV30 with TRBJ1-6; a weak D match, TRBD1 (5 bases). The CDR3 consists of 15 residues. Trimming left V 3 bases short and J 7 bases short, with 16 bases between. CDR1 GTSNPN and CDR2 SVGIG come from the germline V gene (reference sequence).

This rearrangement joins TRBV7-3 to TRBJ2-1, with 10 positions matching TRBD2. Per germline, CDR1 SGHTA and CDR2 FQGTGA. This CDR3 is 15 amino acids long. V lost 5 bases and J lost 5; bases outside the gene matches: 6. The DNA of the CDR3 is TGTGCCAGCAGCCCCACTAGCGGGGCAAACAATGAGCAGTTCTTC. Translating it yields CASSPTSGANNEQFF. The complete variable domain, with remaining parts taken from reference TRBV7-3 and TRBJ2-1, reads GAGVSQTPSNKVTEKGKYVELRCDPISGHTALYWYRQSLGQGPEFLIYFQGTGAADDSGLPNDRFFAVRPEGSVSTLKIQRTERGDSAVYLCASSPTSGANNEQFFGPGTRLTVL.

J is TRBJ1-1 and V is TRBV2, with 8 bases fitting TRBD1. Losses at the gene ends were 6 bases for V and 7 bases for J; bases not matched to a gene: 10. Germline V lookup: CDR1 SNHLY, CDR2 FYNNEI. The CDR3 contains 14 residues. The CDR3 DNA is TGTGCCAGCAGCGGCTGGACAGGGCCTCTTGAAGCTTTCTTT. This codes for CASSGWTGPLEAFF.

This clone was observed a handful of times. CDR3: CSIASQPQHF. The CDR3 DNA reads TGCAGTATCGCCAGTCAGCCCCAGCATTTT. The gene calls are TRBV20-1 and TRBJ1-5; D ambiguous. Between the trimmed V and J ends, which lost 8 bases and 6 bases, there was a span of 8 bases. CDR3 size: 10 residues. CDR1 and CDR2 from the germline V gene are DFQATT and SNEGSKA (reference sequence).

This chain's CDR3 is CASQRGSEFATQYF. The CDR3, as DNA: TGTGCCAGCCAGCGTGGGTCCGAATTCGCGACCCAGTACTTC. This sequence joins TRBV11-2 and TRBJ2-5; no reliable D call. Germline V lookup: CDR1 SGHAT, CDR2 FQNNGV. Deletions cut 8 bases from V and 7 bases from J, with 20 bases between. The CDR3 extends over 14 amino acids.

This chain connects TRBV2 to TRBJ1-2; a possible D gene is TRBD1 (5 bases). Per germline, CDR1 SNHLY and CDR2 FYNNEI. The CDR3 is 13 residues long. V was clipped by 6 bases and J by 3 bases, with 11 bases between them. CDR3 sequence reads: CASRVGVDYGYTF. The CDR3 DNA reads as TGTGCCAGCAGAGTAGGGGTGGACTATGGCTACACCTTC.

As for this clone: Relative to the germline gene, one junction end is altered; a read error may explain this. V gene TRBV2 combines with J gene TRBJ2-1, with 14 bases lining up with TRBD2. CDR1 and CDR2 (germline): SNHLY, FYNNEI. The CDR3 is 12 residues long. The CDR3 loop is CASSGTSGGYLF. CDR3 nucleotide sequence: TGTGCCAGCAGCGGGACTAGCGGGGGTTACCTCTTC.

This clone was seen a handful of times. This sample also contains other DNA sequences that code for the same CDR3. The chain uses TRBV19 and TRBJ1-5; maybe TRBD1 (5 bases). V lost 4 bases and J 3 bases, leaving 10 bases between the germline ends. Germline CDR1 is LNHDA and CDR2 is SQIVND (reference sequence). The CDR3 totals 14 residues. CDR3 loop: CASSRQGSNQPQHF. CDR3 nucleotides: TGTGCCAGTAGTAGGCAGGGTTCCAATCAGCCCCAGCATTTT.

The gene calls are TRBV15 and TRBJ2-1; 11 nucleotides match TRBD2. Germline CDR1 and CDR2: LNHNV and YYDKDF (reference sequence). This CDR3 is built from 15 residues. J was trimmed by 0 bases and V by 9 bases; bases with no gene match: 4. CDR3 residues: CATSGRESSYNEQFF. The CDR3 nucleotides read TGTGCCACTAGCGGGAGGGAAAGCTCCTACAATGAGCAGTTCTTC. Looking up the rest from reference TRBV15 and TRBJ2-1 gives the full variable domain: DAMVIQNPRYQVTQFGKPVTLSCSQTLNHNVMYWYQQKSSQAPKLLFHYYDKDFNNEADTPDNFQSRRPNTSFCFLDIRSPGLGDTAMYLCATSGRESSYNEQFFGPGTRLTVL.

The chain carries TRBV7-3 and TRBJ2-7, with D perhaps being TRBD1 or TRBD2 (5 bases each). Germline lookup yields CDR1 SGHTA and CDR2 FQGTGA. V was cut by 8 bases and J by 4 bases, with 27 bases left in between. The CDR3 runs 17 residues. The DNA of the CDR3 is TGTGCCAGCGCAGAGTCCGGGACCAACTATCGGGGTTACGAGCAGTACTTC. This codes for CASAESGTNYRGYEQYF.

V usage is TRBV10-1 and J usage is TRBJ2-1; D unresolved. Trimming removed 3 bases at V and 4 bases at J, with 7 bases between. Germline V gives CDR1 WNHNN, CDR2 SYGVQD (reference sequence). This CDR3 has 13 residues. CDR3 protein: CASSDGIYNEQFF. The CDR3, as DNA: TGCGCCAGCAGTGACGGCATTTACAATGAGCAGTTCTTC.

V gene TRBV28 combines with J gene TRBJ2-3, with TRBD1 as a possible D gene (6 bases). This CDR3 comprises 14 residues. The V and J ends lost 5 bases and 0 bases respectively, with 9 bases between them. CDR1 MDHEN and CDR2 SYDVKM come from the germline V gene. The CDR3 is CASSVGGSTDTQYF. The CDR3 coding sequence is TGTGCCAGCAGTGTAGGGGGAAGCACAGATACGCAGTATTTT. The variable domain in full, completed from reference TRBV28 and TRBJ2-3, reads DVKVTQSSRYLVKRTGEKVFLECVQDMDHENMFWYRQDPGLGLRLIYFSYDVKMKEKGDIPEGYSVSREKKERFSLILESASTNQTSMYLCASSVGGSTDTQYFGPGTRLTVL.

This sequence joins TRBV6-1 and TRBJ1-5; 9 bases are shared with TRBD1. The CDR3 covers 15 residues. J lost 3 bases, V lost 5 bases, and 5 bases had no gene match. Germline V gives CDR1 MNHNS, CDR2 SASEGT. The CDR3 loop reads CASSNTGGSNQPQHF. The CDR3 coding sequence is TGTGCCAGCAGTAACACAGGGGGCTCCAATCAGCCCCAGCATTTT.

The V call is TRBV29-1, the J call TRBJ2-2; 7 nucleotides match TRBD2. J lost 7 bases, V lost 0 bases, and 20 bases had no gene match. Per the germline V gene, CDR1 is SQVTM and CDR2 is ANQGSEA. The CDR3 is made up of 19 amino acids. The chain's CDR3 is CSVEDRRGGGSRWRGELFF. The CDR3 bases are TGCAGCGTTGAAGATAGGCGCGGCGGCGGGAGCCGATGGCGCGGGGAGCTGTTTTTT.